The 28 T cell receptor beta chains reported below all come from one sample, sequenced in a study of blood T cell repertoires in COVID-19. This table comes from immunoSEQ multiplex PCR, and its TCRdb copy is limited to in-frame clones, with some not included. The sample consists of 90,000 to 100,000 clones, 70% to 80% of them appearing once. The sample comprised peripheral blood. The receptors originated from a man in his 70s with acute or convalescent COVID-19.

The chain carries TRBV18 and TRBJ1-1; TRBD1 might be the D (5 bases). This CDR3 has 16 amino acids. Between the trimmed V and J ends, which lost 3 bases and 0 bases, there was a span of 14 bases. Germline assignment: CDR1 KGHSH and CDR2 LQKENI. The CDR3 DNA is TGTGCCAGCTCACCGGGGATGGCAGGGCTGAACACTGAAGCTTTCTTT. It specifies CASSPGMAGLNTEAFF. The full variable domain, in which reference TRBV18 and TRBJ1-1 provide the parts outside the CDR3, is NAGVMQNPRHLVRRRGQEARLRCSPMKGHSHVYWYRQLPEEGLKFMVYLQKENIIDESGMPKERFSAEFPKEGPSILRIQQVVRGDSAAYFCASSPGMAGLNTEAFFGQGTRLTVV.

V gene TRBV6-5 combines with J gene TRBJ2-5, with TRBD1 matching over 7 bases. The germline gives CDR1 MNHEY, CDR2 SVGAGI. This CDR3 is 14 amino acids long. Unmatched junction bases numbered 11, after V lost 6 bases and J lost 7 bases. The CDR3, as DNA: TGTGCCAGCAGCTCCGACAGGGTCACATGGACCCAGTACTTC. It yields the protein CASSSDRVTWTQYF.

Written as DNA, the CDR3 is TGTGCCAGCAGTTCATCTCGGGACAACCGGCAGTACTTC. Protein product: CASSSSRDNRQYF. This chain joins TRBV5-8 and TRBJ2-7; tentatively, D is TRBD1 (6 bases). There are 13 residues in the CDR3. Germline CDR1 reads SGHTS; CDR2 reads YDEGEE. V lost 5 bases to trimming and J lost 9 bases, with 18 bases between them.

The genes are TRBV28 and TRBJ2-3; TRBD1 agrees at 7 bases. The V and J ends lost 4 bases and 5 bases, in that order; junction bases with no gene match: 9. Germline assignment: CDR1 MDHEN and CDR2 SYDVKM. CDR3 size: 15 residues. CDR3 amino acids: CASSSPGQLKDTQYF. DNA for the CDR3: TGTGCCAGCAGTTCCCCGGGACAGCTAAAAGATACGCAGTATTTT.

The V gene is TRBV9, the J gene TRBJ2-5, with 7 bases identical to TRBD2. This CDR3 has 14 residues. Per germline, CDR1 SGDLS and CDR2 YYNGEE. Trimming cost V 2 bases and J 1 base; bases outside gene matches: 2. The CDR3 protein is CASSVLAAQETQYF. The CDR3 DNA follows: TGTGCCAGCAGCGTCCTAGCGGCCCAAGAGACCCAGTACTTC. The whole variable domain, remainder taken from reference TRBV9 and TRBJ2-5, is DSGVTQTPKHLITATGQRVTLRCSPRSGDLSVYWYQQSLDQGLQFLIQYYNGEERAKGNILERFSAQQFPDLHSELNLSSLELGDSALYFCASSVLAAQETQYFGPGTRLLVL.

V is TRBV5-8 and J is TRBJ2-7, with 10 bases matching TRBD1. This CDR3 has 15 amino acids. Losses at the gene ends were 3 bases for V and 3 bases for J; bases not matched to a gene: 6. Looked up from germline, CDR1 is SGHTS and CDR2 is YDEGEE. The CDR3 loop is CASSYGTGDSYEQYF. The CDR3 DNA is TGTGCCAGCAGCTACGGGACAGGGGATAGCTACGAGCAGTACTTC.

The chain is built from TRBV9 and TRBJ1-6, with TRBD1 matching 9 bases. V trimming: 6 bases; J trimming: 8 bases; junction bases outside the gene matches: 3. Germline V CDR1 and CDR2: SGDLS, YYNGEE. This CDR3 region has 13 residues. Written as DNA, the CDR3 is TGTGCCAGCAAGCGACAGGGGGATTCACCCCTCCACTTT. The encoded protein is CASKRQGDSPLHF.

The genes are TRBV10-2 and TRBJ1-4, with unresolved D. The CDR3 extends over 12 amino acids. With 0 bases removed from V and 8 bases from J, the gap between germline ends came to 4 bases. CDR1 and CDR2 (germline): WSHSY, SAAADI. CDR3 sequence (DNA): TGCGCCAGCAGTGAGTCGGGCGAAAAACTGTTTTTT. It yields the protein CASSESGEKLFF.

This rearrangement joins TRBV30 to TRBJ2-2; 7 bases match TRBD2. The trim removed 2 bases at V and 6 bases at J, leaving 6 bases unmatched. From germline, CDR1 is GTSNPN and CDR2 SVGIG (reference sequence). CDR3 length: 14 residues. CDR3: CAWSRGGSPGELFF. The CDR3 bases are TGTGCCTGGAGTCGTGGCGGGAGCCCCGGGGAGCTGTTTTTT. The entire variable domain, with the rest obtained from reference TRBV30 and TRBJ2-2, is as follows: SQTIHQWPATLVQPVGSPLSLECTVEGTSNPNLYWYRQAAGRGLQLLFYSVGIGQISSEVPQNLSASRPQDRQFILSSKKLLLSDSGFYLCAWSRGGSPGELFFGEGSRLTVL.

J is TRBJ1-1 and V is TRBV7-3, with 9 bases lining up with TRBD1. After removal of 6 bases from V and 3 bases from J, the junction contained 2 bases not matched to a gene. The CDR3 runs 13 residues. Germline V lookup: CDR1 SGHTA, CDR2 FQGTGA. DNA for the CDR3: TGTGCCAGCAGTCGGACAGGGGACACTGAAGCTTTCTTT. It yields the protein CASSRTGDTEAFF.

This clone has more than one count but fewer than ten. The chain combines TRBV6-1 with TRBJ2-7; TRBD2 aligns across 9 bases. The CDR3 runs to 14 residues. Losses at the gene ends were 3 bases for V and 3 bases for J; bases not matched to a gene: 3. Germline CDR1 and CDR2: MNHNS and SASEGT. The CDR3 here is CASSEAGGSYEQYF. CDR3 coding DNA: TGTGCCAGCAGTGAGGCGGGGGGGAGCTACGAGCAGTACTTC.

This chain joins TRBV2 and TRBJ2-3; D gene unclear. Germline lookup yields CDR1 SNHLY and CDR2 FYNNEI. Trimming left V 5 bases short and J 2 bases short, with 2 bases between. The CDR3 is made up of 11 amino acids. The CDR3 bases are TGTGCCAGCAGTTACACAGATACGCAGTATTTT. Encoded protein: CASSYTDTQYF. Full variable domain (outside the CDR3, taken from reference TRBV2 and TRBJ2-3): EPEVTQTPSHQVTQMGQEVILRCVPISNHLYFYWYRQILGQKVEFLVSFYNNEISEKSEIFDDQFSVERPDGSNFTLKIRSTKLEDSAMYFCASSYTDTQYFGPGTRLTVL.

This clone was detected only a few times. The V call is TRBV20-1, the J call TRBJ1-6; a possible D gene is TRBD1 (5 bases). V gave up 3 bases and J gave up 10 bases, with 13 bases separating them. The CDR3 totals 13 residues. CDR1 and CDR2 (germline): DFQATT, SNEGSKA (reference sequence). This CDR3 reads CSASQGRGSPLHF. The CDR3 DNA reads TGCAGTGCTAGTCAGGGAAGAGGATCACCCCTCCACTTT.

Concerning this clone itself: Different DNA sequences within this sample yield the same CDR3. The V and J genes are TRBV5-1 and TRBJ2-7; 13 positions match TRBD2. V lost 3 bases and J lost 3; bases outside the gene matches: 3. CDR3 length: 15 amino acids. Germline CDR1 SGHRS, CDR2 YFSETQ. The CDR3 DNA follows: TGCGCCAGCAGCTCAGGACTAGCGGGAGACTACGAGCAGTACTTC. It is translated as CASSSGLAGDYEQYF.

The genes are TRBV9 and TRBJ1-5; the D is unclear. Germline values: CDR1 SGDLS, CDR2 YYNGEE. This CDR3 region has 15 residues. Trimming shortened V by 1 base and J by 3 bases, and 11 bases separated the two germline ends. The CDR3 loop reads CASSVNPGPNQPQHF. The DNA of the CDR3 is TGTGCCAGCAGCGTAAATCCAGGTCCCAATCAGCCCCAGCATTTT.

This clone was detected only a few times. CDR3 in amino acids: CASSLAGDSNQPQHF. The CDR3 nucleotides are TGTGCCAGCAGCTTGGCCGGGGATAGCAATCAGCCCCAGCATTTT. The rearrangement joins TRBV5-8 to TRBJ1-5; D is ambiguous. CDR3 length equals 15 residues. Germline V gene data show CDR1 as SGHTS and CDR2 as YDEGEE. V lost 0 bases and J lost 0, with 7 bases in between.

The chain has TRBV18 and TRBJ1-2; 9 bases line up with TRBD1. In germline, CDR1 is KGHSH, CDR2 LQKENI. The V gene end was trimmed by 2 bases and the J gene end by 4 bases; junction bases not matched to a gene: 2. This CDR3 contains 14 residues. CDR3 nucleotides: TGTGCCAGCTCACCAGAGGACAGGGGCTATGGCTACACCTTC. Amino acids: CASSPEDRGYGYTF.

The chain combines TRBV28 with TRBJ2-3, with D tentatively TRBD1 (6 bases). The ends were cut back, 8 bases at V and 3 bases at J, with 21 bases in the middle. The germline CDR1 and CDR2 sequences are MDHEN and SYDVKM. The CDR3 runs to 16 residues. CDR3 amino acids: CASVSPRLQGTDTQYF. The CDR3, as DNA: TGTGCCAGCGTTTCCCCGCGACTCCAGGGGACAGATACGCAGTATTTT.

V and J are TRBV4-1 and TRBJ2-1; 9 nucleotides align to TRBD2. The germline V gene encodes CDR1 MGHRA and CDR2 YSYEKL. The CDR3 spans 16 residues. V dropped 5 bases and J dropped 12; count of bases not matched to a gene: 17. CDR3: CASSVRSGRKDSVQFF. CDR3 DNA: TGCGCCAGCAGCGTACGTAGCGGGAGAAAGGATTCCGTGCAGTTCTTC.

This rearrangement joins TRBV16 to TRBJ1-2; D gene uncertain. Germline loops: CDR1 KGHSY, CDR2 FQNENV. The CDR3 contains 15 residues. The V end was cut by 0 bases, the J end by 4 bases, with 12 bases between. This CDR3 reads CASSQSPGYGYGYTF. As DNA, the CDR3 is TGTGCCAGCAGCCAATCCCCCGGTTACGGCTATGGCTACACCTTC.

CDR3 residues: CASQRLGDTQYF. CDR3 DNA sequence: TGTGCCAGCCAGAGACTAGGGGATACGCAGTATTTT. This chain uses TRBV6-5 with TRBJ2-3; tentative D call: TRBD2 (6 bases). CDR1 and CDR2 (germline): MNHEY, SVGAGI. Trimming left V 8 bases short and J 6 bases short, with 12 bases between. The CDR3 sequence is 12 residues long.

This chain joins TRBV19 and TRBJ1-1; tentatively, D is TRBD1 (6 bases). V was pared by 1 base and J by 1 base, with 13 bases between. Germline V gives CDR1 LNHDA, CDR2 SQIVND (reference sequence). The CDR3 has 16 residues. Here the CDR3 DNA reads TGTGCCAGTAGTATAGTCGGGGGGCGCAGGAACACTGAAGCTTTCTTT. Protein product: CASSIVGGRRNTEAFF.

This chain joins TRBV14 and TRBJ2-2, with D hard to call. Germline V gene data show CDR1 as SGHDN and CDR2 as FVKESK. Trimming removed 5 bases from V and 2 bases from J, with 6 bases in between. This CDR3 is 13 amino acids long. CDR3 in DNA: TGTGCCAGCAGCGCGATTAACACCGGGGAGCTGTTTTTT. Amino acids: CASSAINTGELFF. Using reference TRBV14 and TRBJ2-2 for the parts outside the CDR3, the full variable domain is EAGVTQFPSHSVIEKGQTVTLRCDPISGHDNLYWYRRVMGKEIKFLLHFVKESKQDESGMPNNRFLAERTGGTYSTLKVQPAELEDSGVYFCASSAINTGELFFGEGSRLTVL.

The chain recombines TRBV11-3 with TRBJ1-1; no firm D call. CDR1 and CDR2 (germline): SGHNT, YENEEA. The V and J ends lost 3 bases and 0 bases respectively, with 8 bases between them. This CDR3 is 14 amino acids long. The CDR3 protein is CASSFNSMNTEAFF. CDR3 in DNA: TGTGCCAGCAGCTTCAACAGTATGAACACTGAAGCTTTCTTT.

CDR3 loop: CASSLESSYNSPLHF. The CDR3 DNA reads as TGCGCCAGCAGCTTGGAGAGCTCCTATAATTCACCCCTCCACTTT. The chain carries TRBV5-1 and TRBJ1-6, with D uncertain. The CDR3 loop spans 15 amino acids. Looked up from germline, CDR1 is SGHRS and CDR2 is YFSETQ. With 0 bases removed from V and 0 bases from J, the gap between germline ends came to 4 bases.

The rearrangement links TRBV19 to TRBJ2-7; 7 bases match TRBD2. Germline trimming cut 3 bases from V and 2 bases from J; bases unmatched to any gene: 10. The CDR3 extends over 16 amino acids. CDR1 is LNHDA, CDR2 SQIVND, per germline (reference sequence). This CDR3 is CASSIFGLADAYEQYF. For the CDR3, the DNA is TGTGCCAGTAGTATTTTTGGGCTAGCGGACGCCTACGAGCAGTACTTC.

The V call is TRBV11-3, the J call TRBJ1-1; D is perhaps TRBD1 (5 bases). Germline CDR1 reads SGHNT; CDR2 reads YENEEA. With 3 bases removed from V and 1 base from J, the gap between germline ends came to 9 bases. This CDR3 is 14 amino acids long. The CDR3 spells CASSFQGRNTEAFF. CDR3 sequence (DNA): TGTGCCAGCAGCTTCCAGGGTAGGAACACTGAAGCTTTCTTT.

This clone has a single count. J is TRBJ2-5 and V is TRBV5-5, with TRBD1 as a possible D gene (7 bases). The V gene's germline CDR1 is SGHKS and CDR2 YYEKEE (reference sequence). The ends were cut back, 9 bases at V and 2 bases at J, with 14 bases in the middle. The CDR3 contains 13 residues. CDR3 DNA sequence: TGTGCCACCCAGGGGGGTATACAAGAGACCCAGTACTTC. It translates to CATQGGIQETQYF.